The clone carrying this T cell receptor (beta chain) was observed a few times. Its antigen is currently unknown. TCRdb re-called the 5' RACE reads through MiXCR, storing one row per CDR3 protein. The repertoire holds 1,800,000 or so distinct CDR3 sequences, with about 30% as singletons. No donor was unhealthy or non-Caucasian. These data come from a study of identical twins. Study findings and constraints: Abundant beta clonotypes from cord blood bore fewer insertions; memory repertoires lacked this pattern. Invariant MAIT and iNKT cells may have partly biased zero-insertion analyses.

Trimming stripped 5 bases from V and 0 bases from J, with 15 bases between. The CDR3 extends over 15 amino acids. Germline CDR1 SQVTM, CDR2 ANQGSEA. The genes are TRBV29-1 and TRBJ2-3, with D unclear. Sequencing used cord blood. This TCR was sampled from a newborn girl in good health. The CDR3 bases are TGCAGCGTTAGCCCTTTTTCGGCTAGCACAGATACGCAGTATTTT. Residues: CSVSPFSASTDTQYF.